This TCR beta chain appears in the sequencing data of a study of T cells expressing NK-cell markers. Study at large: In the group of eight sequenced donors, seven were HCMV-seropositive and one was seronegative.

The CDR3 loop spans 13 amino acids. CDR1 MNHEY and CDR2 SVGAGI come from the germline V gene. The authors made TCR beta cDNA libraries by 5'RACE template switching. This switching added a universal primer site and UMIs. TCRdb re-called the 5' RACE reads and gives one entry per CDR3 protein, without DNA. This sample lists roughly 430,000 distinct CDR3 sequences; its ten largest clones have more than 7%. Specimen: blood T cells: a sorted CD56 or NKG2C T cell subset, CD4+ or CD8+ T cells, or bulk PBMC T cells (not recorded which). The TCR originated in a woman between 18 and 75 years old in good health. The genes are TRBV6-5 and TRBJ1-1. CDR3 amino acids: CASVRTGNTEAFF.